The 23 T cell receptor beta chains in this list originate from one sample, sequenced in a study of blood T cell repertoires in COVID-19. The method was immunoSEQ multiplex PCR; TCRdb's version includes in-frame clones alone and lacks a portion of them. This sample carries tens of thousands of clones, 79% of them seen once, and the ten largest clones take roughly 29%. The sample consisted of peripheral blood. These receptors all come from a man in his fifties or sixties with active or convalescent COVID-19.

This clone was recorded once. This sequence joins TRBV4-3 and TRBJ2-3; 10 bases align to TRBD1. Germline V gene sequence: CDR1 LGHNA, CDR2 YSLEER. The CDR3 contains 17 residues. V shed 0 bases, J shed 1 base, and the junction held 4 bases outside the gene matches. CDR3 protein: CASSQDLGTGGTDTQYF. For the CDR3, the DNA is TGCGCCAGCAGCCAAGATTTAGGGACAGGGGGCACAGATACGCAGTATTTT.

The chain uses TRBV12-3 or TRBV12-4 and TRBJ1-2, with no clear D. The V end lost 6 bases, the J end lost 8 bases, and 10 bases lay between the germline ends. The CDR3 runs 11 residues. The CDR3 spells CASRVTGGYTF. The CDR3 DNA follows: TGTGCCAGCAGAGTAACGGGGGGCTACACCTTC.

This chain joins TRBV30 and TRBJ2-6; D call uncertain. The CDR3 is 15 amino acids. The germline V and J ends were trimmed by 1 base and 4 bases, with 11 bases remaining between them. Germline lookup yields CDR1 GTSNPN and CDR2 SVGIG (reference sequence). CDR3 in amino acids: CAWSAHSSGANVLTF. The CDR3 coding sequence is TGTGCCTGGAGTGCCCACTCCTCCGGGGCCAACGTCCTGACTTTC.

This clone was picked up one time. The genes are TRBV28 and TRBJ1-6, with D perhaps matching TRBD1 (6 bases). The CDR3 length is 18 residues. Germline lookup yields CDR1 MDHEN and CDR2 SYDVKM. Trimming took off 0 bases at V and 7 bases at J, with 19 bases between the two ends. The CDR3 sequence: CASSLWSGGGNKNSPLHF. For the CDR3, the DNA is TGTGCCAGCAGTTTATGGTCGGGGGGCGGGAATAAAAATTCACCCCTCCACTTT.

J is TRBJ2-3 and V is TRBV5-1; 10 bases match TRBD2. Germline trimming cut 2 bases from V and 5 bases from J; bases unmatched to any gene: 8. CDR3 length: 16 residues. Germline V gives CDR1 SGHRS, CDR2 YFSETQ. The DNA of the CDR3 is TGCGCCAGCAGCTTTTCGAGCGGGGGGGCTGGAGATACGCAGTATTTT. Translation: CASSFSSGGAGDTQYF. Complete variable domain (other parts from reference TRBV5-1 and TRBJ2-3): KAGVTQTPRYLIKTRGQQVTLSCSPISGHRSVSWYQQTPGQGLQFLFEYFSETQRNKGNFPGRFSGRQFSNSRSEMNVSTLELGDSALYLCASSFSSGGAGDTQYFGPGTRLTVL.

Only a few counts were recorded for this clone. The V and J genes are TRBV7-2 and TRBJ2-3, with D possibly being TRBD1 (6 bases). Germline V lookup: CDR1 SGHTA, CDR2 FQGNSA. The CDR3 loop spans 15 amino acids. Deletions cut 2 bases from V and 1 base from J, with 10 bases between. In DNA, the CDR3 is TGTGCCAGCAGCTTACAGGGGTGGGGCACAGATACGCAGTATTTT. It specifies CASSLQGWGTDTQYF.

The V and J genes are TRBV4-2 and TRBJ1-1; D is unresolved. V lost 4 bases and J lost 0, with 18 bases in between. Germline assignment: CDR1 LGHNA and CDR2 YNFKEQ. The CDR3 contains 17 residues. The CDR3 is CASSLNGIRWMNTEAFF. The CDR3 DNA follows: TGTGCCAGCAGCCTCAACGGGATACGATGGATGAACACTGAAGCTTTCTTT.

This rearrangement joins TRBV20-1 to TRBJ2-5; 7 bases line up with TRBD2. Germline V gene lookup returns CDR1 DFQATT and CDR2 SNEGSKA (reference sequence). Trimming removed 3 bases from V and 1 base from J; junction bases left unmatched: 2. The CDR3 sequence is 13 residues long. The CDR3 spells CSASPSGQETQYF. Here the CDR3 DNA reads TGCAGTGCTAGTCCTAGCGGCCAAGAGACCCAGTACTTC.

The J gene is TRBJ1-2, the V gene TRBV9, with D possibly TRBD1 on 6 matching bases. The V and J ends lost 0 bases and 0 bases respectively, with 9 bases between them. The CDR3 runs to 15 residues. Looked up from germline, CDR1 is SGDLS and CDR2 is YYNGEE. CDR3 in amino acids: CASSVEGQPNYGYTF. The CDR3 DNA sequence: TGTGCCAGCAGCGTAGAAGGACAGCCTAACTATGGCTACACCTTC.

The chain is built from TRBV6-5 and TRBJ1-1; 8 bases map to TRBD1. V was clipped by 6 bases and J by 5 bases; unmatched bases: 8. Germline V gene sequence: CDR1 MNHEY, CDR2 SVGAGI. The CDR3 is 14 residues long. The CDR3 DNA follows: TGTGCCAGCAGCCTACAGGGGGAAGAAACTGAAGCTTTCTTT. Its translation is CASSLQGEETEAFF.

This clone was seen a handful of times. This chain uses TRBV28 with TRBJ2-5, with 8 bases lining up with TRBD2. In germline, CDR1 is MDHEN, CDR2 SYDVKM. The CDR3 has 15 amino acids. Trimming cost V 1 base and J 1 base; bases outside gene matches: 2. The CDR3 protein is CASSLLAGGQETQYF. The CDR3 DNA follows: TGTGCCAGCAGTTTATTGGCGGGGGGCCAAGAGACCCAGTACTTC. Looking up the rest from reference TRBV28 and TRBJ2-5 gives the full variable domain: DVKVTQSSRYLVKRTGEKVFLECVQDMDHENMFWYRQDPGLGLRLIYFSYDVKMKEKGDIPEGYSVSREKKERFSLILESASTNQTSMYLCASSLLAGGQETQYFGPGTRLLVL.

The chain joins TRBV9 to TRBJ1-1; D not resolved. CDR1 SGDLS and CDR2 YYNGEE come from the germline V gene. The CDR3 contains 14 residues. V was cut by 0 bases and J by 1 base, with 7 bases left in between. CDR3: CASSVETANTEAFF. Here the CDR3 DNA reads TGTGCCAGCAGCGTAGAAACAGCGAACACTGAAGCTTTCTTT.

The chain recombines TRBV7-2 with TRBJ2-1, with 15 positions matching TRBD2. Unmatched junction bases numbered 6, after V lost 2 bases and J lost 10 bases. The CDR3 loop spans 16 amino acids. Germline CDR1 SGHTA, CDR2 FQGNSA. The CDR3 nucleotides are TGTGCCAGCAGCTTACCGGGACTAGCGGGGGGTATAGAGCAGTTCTTC. The encoded protein is CASSLPGLAGGIEQFF.

The chain has TRBV6-1 and TRBJ2-7, with D possibly TRBD1 on 5 matching bases. The germline CDR1 and CDR2 sequences are MNHNS and SASEGT. This CDR3 is 14 amino acids long. V was trimmed by 3 bases and J by 3 bases, leaving 12 bases between them. The CDR3 loop reads CASSDRANLYEQYF. The CDR3 nucleotides read TGTGCCAGCAGTGACAGGGCTAACCTCTACGAGCAGTACTTC.

The chain couples TRBV7-3 to TRBJ2-3; 7 nucleotides line up with TRBD1. V dropped 5 bases and J dropped 1; count of bases not matched to a gene: 0. Per the germline V gene, CDR1 is SGHTA and CDR2 is FQGTGA. The CDR3 spans 13 residues. The CDR3 region is CASSQGGTDTQYF. CDR3 nucleotides: TGTGCCAGCAGCCAGGGGGGCACAGATACGCAGTATTTT.

This clone has just a few counts. This chain uses TRBV6-5 with TRBJ1-1; 10 nucleotides align to TRBD1. CDR3 length: 15 amino acids. Unmatched junction bases numbered 13, after V lost 5 bases and J lost 10 bases. From germline, CDR1 is MNHEY and CDR2 SVGAGI. The CDR3 here is CASSQRPLRTGGAFF. The CDR3 nucleotides are TGTGCCAGCAGTCAGCGACCCCTCCGGACAGGGGGAGCTTTCTTT.

The chain couples TRBV4-2 to TRBJ1-1, with TRBD1 identical over 7 bases. The CDR3 sequence is 15 residues long. J gave up 2 bases and V 4 bases, and 7 bases lay outside the gene matches. CDR1 is LGHNA and CDR2 is YNFKEQ in the germline V gene. CDR3 in DNA: TGTGCCAGCAGCCCTCAGGGGGAGGCAAACACTGAAGCTTTCTTT. Protein: CASSPQGEANTEAFF.

The rearrangement joins TRBV28 to TRBJ1-3; 10 nucleotides align to TRBD1. Trimming at V came to 10 bases and at J to 0 bases, leaving 15 bases not matched to a gene. CDR1 and CDR2 (germline): MDHEN, SYDVKM. The CDR3 covers 18 residues. The CDR3 spells CATISVRDRGLSGNTIYF. The CDR3 region has the DNA TGTGCCACGATATCTGTCCGGGACAGGGGCCTCTCTGGAAACACCATATATTTT.

This clone was counted a single time. The rearrangement links TRBV4-1 to TRBJ2-6; a weak D match, TRBD2 (6 bases). Germline lookup yields CDR1 MGHRA and CDR2 YSYEKL. The CDR3 loop spans 17 amino acids. Trimming stripped 2 bases from V and 2 bases from J, with 13 bases between. The CDR3 region has the DNA TGCGCCAGCAGCCAAAATTTCGGGGGTACTGGGGCCAACGTCCTGACTTTC. Translation: CASSQNFGGTGANVLTF.

The chain is built from TRBV5-1 and TRBJ1-5, with 7 bases aligning to TRBD1. From germline, CDR1 is SGHRS and CDR2 YFSETQ. V lost 5 bases, J lost 7 bases, and 12 bases stayed unmatched. The CDR3 loop spans 15 amino acids. The DNA for the CDR3 is TGCGCCAGCAGGGCTGGGACAGAGCAATCGCAGCCCCAGCATTTT. Translated, it gives CASRAGTEQSQPQHF.

The CDR3 region is CASSDNRDYEQYF. The CDR3 region has the DNA TGTGCCAGCAGCGATAACAGGGATTACGAGCAGTACTTC. J is TRBJ2-7 and V is TRBV11-1, with a possible D match to TRBD1 (6 bases). This CDR3 has 13 amino acids. CDR1 SGHAT and CDR2 FQDESV come from the germline V gene (reference sequence). The V gene lost 5 bases and the J gene lost 4 bases, with 12 bases spanning the gap.

The rearrangement joins TRBV6-5 to TRBJ1-1; maybe TRBD1 (6 bases). CDR3 length: 14 residues. CDR1 and CDR2 from the germline V gene are MNHEY and SVGAGI. V was cut by 5 bases and J by 5 bases, with 15 bases left in between. The CDR3 region has the DNA TGTGCCAGCAGTACTTGGGACATCGGGACTGAAGCTTTCTTT. Translation: CASSTWDIGTEAFF.

The J gene is TRBJ2-7, the V gene TRBV28; D is possibly TRBD1 (6 bases). The germline CDR1 and CDR2 sequences are MDHEN and SYDVKM. Between the trimmed V and J ends, which lost 7 bases and 7 bases, there was a span of 17 bases. This CDR3 region has 13 residues. DNA of the CDR3: TGTGCCAGCACCTTAATGGACAGATCAGAGCAGTACTTC. Its translation: CASTLMDRSEQYF.